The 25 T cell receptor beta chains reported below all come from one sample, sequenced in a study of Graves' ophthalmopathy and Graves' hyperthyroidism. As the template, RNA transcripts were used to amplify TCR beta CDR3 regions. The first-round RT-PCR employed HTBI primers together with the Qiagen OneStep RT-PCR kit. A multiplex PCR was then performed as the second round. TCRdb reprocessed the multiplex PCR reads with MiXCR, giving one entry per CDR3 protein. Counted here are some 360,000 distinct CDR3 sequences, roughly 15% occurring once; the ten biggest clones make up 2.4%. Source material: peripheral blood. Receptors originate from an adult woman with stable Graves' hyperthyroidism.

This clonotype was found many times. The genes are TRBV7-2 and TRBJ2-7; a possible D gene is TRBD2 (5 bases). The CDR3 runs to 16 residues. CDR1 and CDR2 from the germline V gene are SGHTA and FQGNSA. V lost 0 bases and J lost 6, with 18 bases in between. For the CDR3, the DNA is TGTGCCAGCAGCTTAGCGGGTAACCTAGAGGGTTTCGAGCAGTACTTC. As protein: CASSLAGNLEGFEQYF.

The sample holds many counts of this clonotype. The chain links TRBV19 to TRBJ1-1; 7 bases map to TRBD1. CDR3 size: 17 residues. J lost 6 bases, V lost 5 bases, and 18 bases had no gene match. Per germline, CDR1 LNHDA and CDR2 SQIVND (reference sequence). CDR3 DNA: TGTGCCAGTAGTCAAATAGAAACAGGGGAGTCAGGAGCTGAAGCTTTCTTT. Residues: CASSQIETGESGAEAFF.

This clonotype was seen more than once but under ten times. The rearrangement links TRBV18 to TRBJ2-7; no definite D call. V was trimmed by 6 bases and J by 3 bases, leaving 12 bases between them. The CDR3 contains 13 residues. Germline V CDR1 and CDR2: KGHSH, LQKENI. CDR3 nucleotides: TGTGCCAGCTCCCCAAGGAGAGACTACGAGCAGTACTTC. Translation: CASSPRRDYEQYF.

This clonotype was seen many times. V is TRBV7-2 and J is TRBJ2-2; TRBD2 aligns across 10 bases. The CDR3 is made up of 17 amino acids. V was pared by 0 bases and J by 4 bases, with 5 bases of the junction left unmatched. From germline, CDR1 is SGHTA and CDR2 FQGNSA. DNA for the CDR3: TGTGCCAGCAGCTTAGCGGCTAGCGGGAGTGGCACCGGGGAGCTGTTTTTT. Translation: CASSLAASGSGTGELFF.

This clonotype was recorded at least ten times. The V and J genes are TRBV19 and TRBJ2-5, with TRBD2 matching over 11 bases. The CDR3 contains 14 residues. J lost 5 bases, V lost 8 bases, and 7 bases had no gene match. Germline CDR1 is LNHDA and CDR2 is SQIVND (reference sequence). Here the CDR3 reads CASAPTSGSETQYF. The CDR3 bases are TGTGCCAGTGCCCCAACTAGCGGGAGTGAGACCCAGTACTTC.

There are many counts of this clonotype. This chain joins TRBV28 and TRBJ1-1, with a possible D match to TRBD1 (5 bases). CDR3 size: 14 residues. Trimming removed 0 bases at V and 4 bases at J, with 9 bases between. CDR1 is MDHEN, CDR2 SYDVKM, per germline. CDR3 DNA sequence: TGTGCCAGCAGTTTATGGGGGGGACGCACTGAAGCTTTCTTT. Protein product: CASSLWGGRTEAFF.

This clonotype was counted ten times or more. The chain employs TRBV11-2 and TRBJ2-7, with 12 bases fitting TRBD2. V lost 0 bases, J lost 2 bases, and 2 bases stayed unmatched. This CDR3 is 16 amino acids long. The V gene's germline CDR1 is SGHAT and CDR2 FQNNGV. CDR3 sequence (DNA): TGTGCCAGCAGCTTAGACAGGACTAGCGGGGCCTACGAGCAGTACTTC. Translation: CASSLDRTSGAYEQYF. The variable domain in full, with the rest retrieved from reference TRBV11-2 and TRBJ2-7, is EAGVAQSPRYKIIEKRQSVAFWCNPISGHATLYWYQQILGQGPKLLIQFQNNGVVDDSQLPKDRFSAERLKGVDSTLKIQPAKLEDSAVYLCASSLDRTSGAYEQYFGPGTRLTVT.

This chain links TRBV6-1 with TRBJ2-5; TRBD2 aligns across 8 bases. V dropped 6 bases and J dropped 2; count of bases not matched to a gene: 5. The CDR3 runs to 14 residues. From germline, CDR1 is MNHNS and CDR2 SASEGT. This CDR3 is CASRRGAGQETQYF. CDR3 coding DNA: TGTGCCAGCAGGCGGGGGGCAGGTCAAGAGACCCAGTACTTC.

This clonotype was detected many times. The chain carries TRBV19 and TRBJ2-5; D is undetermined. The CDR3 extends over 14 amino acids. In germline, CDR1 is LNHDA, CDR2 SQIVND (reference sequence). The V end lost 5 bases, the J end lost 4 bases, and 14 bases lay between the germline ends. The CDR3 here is CASSWNLSPETQYF. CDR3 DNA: TGTGCCAGTAGTTGGAACCTCTCCCCAGAGACCCAGTACTTC.

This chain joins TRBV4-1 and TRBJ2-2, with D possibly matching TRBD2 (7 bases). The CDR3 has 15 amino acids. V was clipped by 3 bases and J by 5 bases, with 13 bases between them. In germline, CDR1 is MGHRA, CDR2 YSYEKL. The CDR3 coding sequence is TGCGCCAGCAGCCAGGGGGGGCCTTTAACCGGGGAGCTGTTTTTT. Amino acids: CASSQGGPLTGELFF.

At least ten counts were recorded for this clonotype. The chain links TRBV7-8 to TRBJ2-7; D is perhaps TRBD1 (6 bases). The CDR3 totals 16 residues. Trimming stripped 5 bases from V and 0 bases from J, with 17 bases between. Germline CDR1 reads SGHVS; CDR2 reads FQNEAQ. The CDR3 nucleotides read TGTGCCAGCAGCCGTAGGCAGGGGCTCAGCTCCTACGAGCAGTACTTC. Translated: CASSRRQGLSSYEQYF.

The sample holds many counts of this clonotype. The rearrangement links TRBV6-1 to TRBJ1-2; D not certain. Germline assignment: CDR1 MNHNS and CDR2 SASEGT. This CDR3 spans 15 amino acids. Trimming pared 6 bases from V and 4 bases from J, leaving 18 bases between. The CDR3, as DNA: TGTGCCAGCAGCGACCCCGGAGGAGCGGGCTATGGCTACACCTTC. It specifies CASSDPGGAGYGYTF.

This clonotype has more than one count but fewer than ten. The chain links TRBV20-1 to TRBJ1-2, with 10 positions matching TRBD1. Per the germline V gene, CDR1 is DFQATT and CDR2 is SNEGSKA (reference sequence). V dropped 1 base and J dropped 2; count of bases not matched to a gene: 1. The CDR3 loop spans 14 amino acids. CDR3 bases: TGCAGTGCTAGAGGGGGACAGGGGAACTATGGCTACACCTTC. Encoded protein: CSARGGQGNYGYTF.

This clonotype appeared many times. This CDR3 is CASSCTGGAGWETQYF. In nucleotides, the CDR3 is TGTGCCAGCAGTTGTACGGGGGGCGCGGGTTGGGAGACCCAGTACTTC. V usage is TRBV7-3 and J usage is TRBJ2-5; D possibly corresponds to TRBD2 (7 bases). The CDR3 sequence is 16 residues long. Between the trimmed V and J ends, which lost 6 bases and 5 bases, there was a span of 22 bases. The germline V gene has CDR1 SGHTA and CDR2 FQGTGA.

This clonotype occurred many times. The CDR3 region has the DNA TGTGCCAACAATTCCGGGACTACCTTCCAAGAGACCCAGTACTTC. This sequence encodes CANNSGTTFQETQYF. The V call is TRBV7-3, the J call TRBJ2-5; 7 bases line up with TRBD2. Germline assignment: CDR1 SGHTA and CDR2 FQGTGA. The CDR3 is made up of 15 amino acids. The V gene end was trimmed by 10 bases and the J gene end by 1 base; junction bases not matched to a gene: 12.

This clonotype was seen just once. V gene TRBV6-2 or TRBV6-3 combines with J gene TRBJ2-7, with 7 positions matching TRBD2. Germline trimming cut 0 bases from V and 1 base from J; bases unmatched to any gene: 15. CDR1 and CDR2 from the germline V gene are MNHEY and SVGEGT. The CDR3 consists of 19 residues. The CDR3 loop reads CASSYSISGVASGSYEQYF. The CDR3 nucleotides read TGTGCCAGCAGTTACTCGATATCAGGAGTGGCTAGCGGATCCTACGAGCAGTACTTC.

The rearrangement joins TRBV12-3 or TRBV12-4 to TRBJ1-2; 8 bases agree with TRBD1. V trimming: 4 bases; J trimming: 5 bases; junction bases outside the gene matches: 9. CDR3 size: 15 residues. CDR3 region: CASSSPGQGHYGYTF. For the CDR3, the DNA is TGTGCCAGCAGTTCCCCCGGACAGGGTCATTATGGCTACACCTTC.

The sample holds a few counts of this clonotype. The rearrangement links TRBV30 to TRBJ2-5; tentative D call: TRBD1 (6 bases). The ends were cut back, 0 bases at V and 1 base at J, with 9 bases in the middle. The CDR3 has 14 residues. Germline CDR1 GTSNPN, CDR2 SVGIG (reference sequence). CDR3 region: CAWSVQGTQETQYF. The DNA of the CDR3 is TGTGCCTGGAGTGTACAGGGAACCCAAGAGACCCAGTACTTC. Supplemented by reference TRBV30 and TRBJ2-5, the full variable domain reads SQTIHQWPATLVQPVGSPLSLECTVEGTSNPNLYWYRQAAGRGLQLLFYSVGIGQISSEVPQNLSASRPQDRQFILSSKKLLLSDSGFYLCAWSVQGTQETQYFGPGTRLLVL.

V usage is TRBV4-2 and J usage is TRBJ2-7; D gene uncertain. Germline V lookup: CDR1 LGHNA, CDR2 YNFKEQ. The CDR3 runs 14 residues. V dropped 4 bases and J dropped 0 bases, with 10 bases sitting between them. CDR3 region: CASSPTPSSYEQYF. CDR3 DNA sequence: TGTGCCAGCAGCCCTACCCCCAGCTCCTACGAGCAGTACTTC.

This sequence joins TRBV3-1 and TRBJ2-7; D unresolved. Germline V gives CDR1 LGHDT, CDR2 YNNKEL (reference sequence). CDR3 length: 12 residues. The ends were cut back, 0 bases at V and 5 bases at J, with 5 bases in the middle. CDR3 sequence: CASSQDRNEQYF. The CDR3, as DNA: TGTGCCAGCAGCCAAGATCGGAACGAGCAGTACTTC.

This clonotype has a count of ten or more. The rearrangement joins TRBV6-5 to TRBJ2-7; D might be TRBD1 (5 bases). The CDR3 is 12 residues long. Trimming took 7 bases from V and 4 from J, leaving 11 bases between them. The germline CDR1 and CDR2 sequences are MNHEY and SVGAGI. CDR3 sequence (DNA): TGTGCCAGCACCGATGGGGCATACGAGCAGTACTTC. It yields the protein CASTDGAYEQYF.

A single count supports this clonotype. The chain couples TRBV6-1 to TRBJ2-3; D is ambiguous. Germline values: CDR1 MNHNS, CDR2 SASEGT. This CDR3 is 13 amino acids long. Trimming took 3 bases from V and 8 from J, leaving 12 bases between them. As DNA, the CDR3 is TGTGCCAGCAGTGAGTCGTCCCCACCTACGCAGTATTTT. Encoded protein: CASSESSPPTQYF.

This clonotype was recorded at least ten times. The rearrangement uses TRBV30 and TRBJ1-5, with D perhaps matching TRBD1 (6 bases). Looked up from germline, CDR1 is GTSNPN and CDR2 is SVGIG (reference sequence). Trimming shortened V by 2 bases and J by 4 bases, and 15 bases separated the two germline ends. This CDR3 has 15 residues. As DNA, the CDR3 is TGTGCCTGGAGTTTACCGGACAGCCGAAATCAGCCCCAGCATTTT. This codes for CAWSLPDSRNQPQHF.

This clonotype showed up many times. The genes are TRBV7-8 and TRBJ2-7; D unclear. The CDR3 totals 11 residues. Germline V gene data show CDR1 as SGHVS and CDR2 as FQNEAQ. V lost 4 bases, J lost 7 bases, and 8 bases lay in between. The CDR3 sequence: CASSSFNEQYF. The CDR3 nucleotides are TGTGCCAGCAGCTCCTTCAATGAGCAGTACTTC.

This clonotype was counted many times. Written as DNA, the CDR3 is TGTGCCAGCAGACAGGGGGGGGGTCTAAATCAGCCCCAGCATTTT. It translates to CASRQGGGLNQPQHF. The rearrangement uses TRBV28 and TRBJ1-5, with TRBD1 matching over 8 bases. Germline assignment: CDR1 MDHEN and CDR2 SYDVKM. Trimming removed 6 bases from V and 4 bases from J; junction bases left unmatched: 8. CDR3 size: 15 residues.